This T cell receptor beta chain was captured by sequencing in a study of blood T cell repertoires in COVID-19. Study-level information: Specimens from acute and convalescent COVID-19 originated in the United States, Italy and Spain.

Data came from immunoSEQ multiplex PCR; TCRdb stores just in-frame clones and leaves some out. Counted here are 150,000 to 200,000 clones, approximately 82% occurring once; the ten biggest clones make up around a fifth. The ends were cut back, 6 bases at V and 0 bases at J, with 11 bases in the middle. This CDR3 spans 14 amino acids. The germline V gene has CDR1 MNHEY and CDR2 SMNVEV (reference sequence). Sequenced material: peripheral blood. The chain uses TRBV27 and TRBJ1-1, with TRBD1 as a possible D gene (6 bases). This clonotype was sampled from a woman aged 80 or over with acute or convalescent COVID-19. CDR3: CASSQTGLNTEAFF. As DNA, the CDR3 is TGTGCCAGCAGCCAGACAGGACTGAACACTGAAGCTTTCTTT.